The 12 T cell receptor beta chains below were found in one sample sequenced in a study of patients and donors after allogeneic stem cell transplantation (dated by TCRdb to 2018 to 2020). The library was obtained by RT-PCR. The sequencer was a NextSeq 550. Starting from the raw public reads, TCRdb applied fastp trimming at Q25, assembled clones with MiXCR and retained in-frame beta chains. Each entry merges the rows of one CDR3 protein and shows their most common DNA and genes. Within this sample are roughly 880,000 distinct CDR3 sequences, with about a sixth of them counted one time only. Together, the top ten hold 6% of the sample. The sequencing sample was made of blood, either unsorted or a sorted T cell fraction (not recorded which). The receptor source for this set is a human donor who was either an allogeneic HSCT recipient or a stem cell or donor lymphocyte infusion donor (not recorded which). It is not recorded whose cells these are; they may come from a transplant donor.

The chain uses TRBV30 and TRBJ2-4; D is perhaps TRBD1 or TRBD2 (6 bases each). The V gene lost 0 bases and the J gene lost 10 bases, with 10 bases spanning the gap. The CDR3 contains 12 residues. Germline CDR1 reads GTSNPN; CDR2 reads SVGIG (reference sequence). For the CDR3, the DNA is TGTGCCTGGAGTGTAGGAGGGGGGATTCAGTACTTC. This translates into CAWSVGGGIQYF.

This clonotype has a handful of counts. The rearrangement links TRBV5-1 to TRBJ2-5; 11 bases map to TRBD2. CDR1 and CDR2 from the germline V gene are SGHRS and YFSETQ. Trimming removed 0 bases from V and 1 base from J; junction bases left unmatched: 2. The CDR3 is made up of 16 amino acids. As DNA, the CDR3 is TGCGCCAGCAGCTTGGGTGGGACTAGCGGCCAAGAGACCCAGTACTTC. Translated: CASSLGGTSGQETQYF.

This clonotype was observed a handful of times. The chain employs TRBV10-3 and TRBJ1-2; possibly TRBD1 for D (6 bases). CDR3 length equals 15 residues. V shed 6 bases and J shed 3 bases, with 17 bases lying between them. Germline assignment: CDR1 ENHRY and CDR2 SYGVKD. DNA of the CDR3: TGTGCCATCAGGCCTCACAGGGATAGTGACTATGGCTACACCTTC. As protein: CAIRPHRDSDYGYTF.

This clonotype has more than one count but fewer than ten. V and J are TRBV5-1 and TRBJ2-7; D is possibly TRBD1 or TRBD2 (5 bases each). This CDR3 is 14 amino acids long. From germline, CDR1 is SGHRS and CDR2 YFSETQ. Trimming took 4 bases from V and 1 from J, leaving 12 bases between them. CDR3 region: CASSNGTASYEQYF. The CDR3 DNA is TGCGCCAGCAGCAACGGGACGGCTTCCTACGAGCAGTACTTC.

V gene TRBV28 combines with J gene TRBJ1-4, with a possible D match to TRBD1 (5 bases). Germline CDR1 is MDHEN and CDR2 is SYDVKM. V was cut by 3 bases and J by 6 bases, with 8 bases left in between. This CDR3 spans 13 amino acids. CDR3 residues: CASSLLRDEKLFF. CDR3 DNA: TGTGCCAGCAGTTTGCTCAGGGATGAAAAACTGTTTTTT.

The chain is built from TRBV5-1 and TRBJ1-1, with D possibly matching TRBD1 (5 bases). Germline CDR1 SGHRS, CDR2 YFSETQ. The V and J ends lost 5 bases and 0 bases respectively, with 17 bases between them. The length of the CDR3 is 16 residues. CDR3 sequence: CASRQNPTGLNTEAFF. The CDR3 region has the DNA TGCGCCAGCAGGCAAAACCCTACAGGTTTGAACACTGAAGCTTTCTTT. Combining the CDR3 with reference TRBV5-1 and TRBJ1-1 gives the whole variable domain KAGVTQTPRYLIKTRGQQVTLSCSPISGHRSVSWYQQTPGQGLQFLFEYFSETQRNKGNFPGRFSGRQFSNSRSEMNVSTLELGDSALYLCASRQNPTGLNTEAFFGQGTRLTVV.

The chain is built from TRBV4-3 and TRBJ2-5; D tentatively fits TRBD1 or TRBD2 (5 bases each). Germline assignment: CDR1 LGHNA and CDR2 YSLEER. Trimming stripped 2 bases from V and 3 bases from J, with 10 bases between. The CDR3 totals 14 residues. CDR3 in DNA: TGCGCCAGCAGCCAACACGGGACCAAAGAGACCCAGTACTTC. Translating it yields CASSQHGTKETQYF.

The chain is built from TRBV14 and TRBJ2-7; TRBD2 matches at 8 bases. This CDR3 region has 16 residues. Trimming removed 0 bases from V and 9 bases from J; junction bases left unmatched: 13. Germline CDR1 is SGHDN and CDR2 is FVKESK. Written as DNA, the CDR3 is TGTGCCAGCAGCCAAGAGACGGGGGGGCCCGTCGGTACGCAGTACTTC. This codes for CASSQETGGPVGTQYF. Combining the CDR3 with reference TRBV14 and TRBJ2-7 gives the whole variable domain EAGVTQFPSHSVIEKGQTVTLRCDPISGHDNLYWYRRVMGKEIKFLLHFVKESKQDESGMPNNRFLAERTGGTYSTLKVQPAELEDSGVYFCASSQETGGPVGTQYFGPGTRLTVT.

This clonotype was counted at least ten times. The V call is TRBV12-3 or TRBV12-4, the J call TRBJ2-1; D unresolved. CDR3 length: 12 amino acids. Trimming took off 1 base at V and 16 bases at J, with 14 bases between the two ends. The CDR3 reads CASSLDSRSSFF. The CDR3 DNA reads as TGTGCCAGCAGTTTAGATTCAAGAAGTAGCTTCTTC.

Only a few counts were recorded for this clonotype. The V call is TRBV7-8, the J call TRBJ2-7, with D tentatively TRBD2 (5 bases). This CDR3 region has 17 residues. V lost 3 bases to trimming and J lost 4 bases, with 22 bases between them. From germline, CDR1 is SGHVS and CDR2 FQNEAQ. The CDR3 spells CASSLSERTGVAYEQYF. The CDR3 DNA follows: TGTGCCAGCAGCTTGTCAGAGCGGACCGGAGTAGCGTACGAGCAGTACTTC.

The chain employs TRBV7-6 and TRBJ2-2; D is tentatively TRBD1 or TRBD2 (5 bases each). V dropped 6 bases and J dropped 6 bases, with 14 bases sitting between them. Germline lookup yields CDR1 SGHVS and CDR2 FNYEAQ. This CDR3 comprises 14 residues. CDR3 nucleotide sequence: TGTGCCAGCAGTTTCCGGGGCGCGGCCGGGGAGCTGTTTTTT. Translation: CASSFRGAAGELFF.

This clonotype was recorded a few times. This chain uses TRBV15 with TRBJ2-7, with a tentative D call TRBD2 (7 bases). Between the trimmed V and J ends, which lost 3 bases and 2 bases, there was a span of 11 bases. Looked up from germline, CDR1 is LNHNV and CDR2 is YYDKDF (reference sequence). CDR3 length equals 14 residues. CDR3 nucleotide sequence: TGTGCCACCAGCAGCGGGGGGACAACCTACGAGCAGTACTTC. Translated: CATSSGGTTYEQYF.